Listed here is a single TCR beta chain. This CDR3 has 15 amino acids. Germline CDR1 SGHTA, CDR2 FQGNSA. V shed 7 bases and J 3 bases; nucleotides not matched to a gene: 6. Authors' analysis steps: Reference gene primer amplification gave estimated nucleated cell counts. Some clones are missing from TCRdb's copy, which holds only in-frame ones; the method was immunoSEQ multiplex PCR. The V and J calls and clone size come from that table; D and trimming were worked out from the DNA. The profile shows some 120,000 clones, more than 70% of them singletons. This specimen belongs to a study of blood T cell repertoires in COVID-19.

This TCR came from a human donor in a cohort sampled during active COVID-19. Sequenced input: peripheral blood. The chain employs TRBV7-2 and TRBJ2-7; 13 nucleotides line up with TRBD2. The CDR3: CASTPGLAGNYEQYF. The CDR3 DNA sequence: TGTGCCAGCACCCCGGGACTAGCGGGAAACTACGAGCAGTACTTC.